This is a list of T cell receptor beta chains from one sample in a study of post-analysis software for immune sequencing data. TCRdb called the PCR reads again in MiXCR, with one record for every CDR3 protein. The sample has a few hundred thousand distinct CDR3 sequences, around 37% seen once; the top ten hold around 15%. Source material: blood. These receptors were obtained from a girl aged 10 to 17 with multiple sclerosis. CDR3s include the opening cysteine and the closing phenylalanine or tryptophan. The order of the fields is V gene, J gene, clone size, D gene, CDR3 DNA, CDR3 protein. D genes are given only for firm matches. Clone size is not always given. Where it is, it says once, few, many or a class for expanded clones.

>TRBV5-1|TRBJ2-5|many|NA
TGCGCCAGCAGCTTGACAGGGGAGACCCAGTACTTC
CASSLTGETQYF
>TRBV21-1|TRBJ2-1|NA|NA
TGTGCCAGACCGTATGAGCAGTTCTTC
CARPYEQFF
>TRBV29-1|TRBJ2-5|many|TRBD2
TGCAGCGTTGACGGACGTGGAGCGGGGGTACAAGAGACCCAGTACTTC
CSVDGRGAGVQETQYF
>TRBV7-9|TRBJ1-1|few|NA
TGTGCCAGCAGCTCCTTTGGGGGCACTGAAGCTTTCTTT
CASSSFGGTEAFF
>TRBV29-1|TRBJ2-1|NA|TRBD1
TGCAGCGTTGCGGGACAGGTCCCGAGCTCCTACAATGAGCAGTTCTTC
CSVAGQVPSSYNEQFF
>TRBV27|TRBJ2-3|NA|TRBD2
TGTGCCAGCAGTTTCATAACTAGCGGGGGCCGGAGGAGTGATACGCAGTATTTT
CASSFITSGGRRSDTQYF
>TRBV4-2|TRBJ2-1|few|NA
TGTGCCAGCAGCCAACAGGGGGGCTCCTACAATGAGCAGTTCTTC
CASSQQGGSYNEQFF
>TRBV7-9|TRBJ2-1|few|NA
TGTGCCAGCAGCTCGACAGGAACACTCCCGGGATACAATGAGCAGTTCTTC
CASSSTGTLPGYNEQFF
>TRBV4-1|TRBJ2-2|NA|NA
TGCGCCAGCAGCCAAGGGGGCAGAAACACCGGGGAGCTGTTTTTT
CASSQGGRNTGELFF
>TRBV20-1|TRBJ2-1|NA|TRBD2
TGCAGTGCTATGACTAGCGGGGGGACCAAGGGGTACAATGAGCAGTTCTTC
CSAMTSGGTKGYNEQFF
>TRBV9|TRBJ1-2|NA|TRBD1
TGTGCCAGCAGCCCCCATCAGCCCGGGACAGCCAGTGGCTACACCTTC
CASSPHQPGTASGYTF
>TRBV5-1|TRBJ2-5|NA|TRBD2
TGCGCCAGCAGCTCCTCGGGGCGGGGGGGTCCAGACCAGTACTTC
CASSSSGRGGPDQYF
>TRBV7-2|TRBJ1-2|NA|TRBD1
TGTGCCAGCAGCAATAGACAGGGGAGGAGGAATGGCTACACCTTC
CASSNRQGRRNGYTF
>TRBV5-1|TRBJ2-5|few|NA
TGCGCCAGCAGCTTGACGGCTCTCCAAGAGACCCAGTACTTC
CASSLTALQETQYF
>TRBV10-1|TRBJ2-7|few|NA
TGCGCCAGCAGTGACCCCGGCCAGGGGATGAGGGAGCAGTACTTC
CASSDPGQGMREQYF
>TRBV4-1|TRBJ1-2|few|NA
TGCGCCAGCAGCCAAGCGGGGCAGGGGCGCGGCTACACCTTC
CASSQAGQGRGYTF
>TRBV4-2|TRBJ2-1|few|TRBD2
TGTGCCAGCAGCGGAGGACATGGAACTAGCGACTACAATGAGCAGTTCTTC
CASSGGHGTSDYNEQFF
>TRBV6-6|TRBJ1-1|NA|TRBD1
TGTGCCAGCAATGACAGGACAGGGACTGAAGCTTTCTTT
CASNDRTGTEAFF
>TRBV20-1|TRBJ1-2|NA|NA
TGCAGTGCTGAGGACCGACCGGGCCACACCTTC
CSAEDRPGHTF
>TRBV6-1|TRBJ1-1|NA|NA
TGTGCCATCCGGGAGCGACACTGGATGAACACTGAAGCTTTCTTT
CAIRERHWMNTEAFF
>TRBV20-1|TRBJ1-5|NA|NA
TGCAGTGCTAGAGATCGGATGGGCCATAGCAATCAGCCCCAGCATTTT
CSARDRMGHSNQPQHF
>TRBV13|TRBJ1-2|few|TRBD1
TGTGCCAGCAGCTTCGGGACAGGGGCTTACACCTTC
CASSFGTGAYTF
>TRBV20-1|TRBJ2-5|NA|TRBD2
TGCAGTGCTAGAGATGGATCGCGGGGGGGCTGGGAGACCCAGTACTTC
CSARDGSRGGWETQYF
>TRBV2|TRBJ2-5|NA|NA
TGTGCCAGCCAGCCCGATGGGGTGGAGACCCAGTACTTC
CASQPDGVETQYF
>TRBV5-1|TRBJ2-4|NA|NA
TGCGCCAGCAGCTTGGGGGTTAGCGGCGCGAACATTCAGTACTTC
CASSLGVSGANIQYF
>TRBV20-1|TRBJ1-5|NA|NA
TGCAGTGCTAGAGATCCCCGGGGCAGACACCAGCATTTT
CSARDPRGRHQHF
>TRBV5-6|TRBJ2-1|NA|TRBD2
TGTGCCAGCAGCTTGTACTCCGGGACTAGCGGGGGGAATGAGCAGTTCTTC
CASSLYSGTSGGNEQFF
>TRBV20-1|TRBJ1-1|NA|TRBD1
TGCAGTGCTAGAGTACGACAGGGTAGAACTGAAGCTTTCTTT
CSARVRQGRTEAFF
>TRBV14|TRBJ1-1|NA|NA
TGTGCCAGCAGCCAAAAGTGGTCGAACACTGAAGCTTTCTTT
CASSQKWSNTEAFF
>TRBV6-5|TRBJ2-1|NA|TRBD1
TGTGCCAGCACTCTGACAGGGACCTCCGATGAGCAGTTCTTC
CASTLTGTSDEQFF
>TRBV7-2|TRBJ2-7|NA|NA
TGTGCCAGCGAGTCCTGCGAGCAGTACTTC
CASESCEQYF
>TRBV29-1|TRBJ1-2|few|TRBD1
TGCAGCGCCATACCGAGACAGGGGGCGACCTATGGCTACACCTTC
CSAIPRQGATYGYTF
>TRBV15|TRBJ1-1|NA|NA
TGTGCCACCAGCAGATCCGGACAGAGCACTGAAGCTTTCTTT
CATSRSGQSTEAFF
>TRBV7-6|TRBJ1-4|NA|TRBD1
TGTGCCAGCAGCTCGAACAGGGGTGGAACTAATGAAAAACTGTTTTTT
CASSSNRGGTNEKLFF
>TRBV12-3/TRBV12-4|TRBJ2-2|NA|NA
TGTGCCAGCAGTTTAGGACCGCCGAACACCGGGGAGCTGTTTTTT
CASSLGPPNTGELFF
>TRBV9|TRBJ2-3|NA|NA
TGTGCCTGCAGCGTACGGCCCTCGGATACGCAGTATTTT
CACSVRPSDTQYF
>TRBV11-2|TRBJ1-1|NA|NA
TGTGCCAGCAGCTTAGCAGAGGAGGGGGCTGAAGCTTTCTTT
CASSLAEEGAEAFF
>TRBV2|TRBJ1-2|NA|TRBD1
TGTGCCAGCAGTCCTGGACAGGGGATAGGCTATGGCTACACCTTC
CASSPGQGIGYGYTF
>TRBV9|TRBJ2-7|NA|NA
TGTGCCAGCAGCGTAGGGGGGGACAAATCCTACGAGCAGTACTTC
CASSVGGDKSYEQYF
>TRBV9|TRBJ1-2|few|NA
TGTGCCAGCACCCTCGGGGTTGAGAACTATGGCTACACCTTC
CASTLGVENYGYTF
>TRBV7-3|TRBJ2-2|NA|TRBD2
TGTGCCAGCAGCTCCTTCGGGGGGTTAGCGATCGGGGAGCTGTTTTTT
CASSSFGGLAIGELFF
>TRBV7-9|TRBJ2-7|NA|NA
TGTGCCAGCAGCTTACGGCAAGGGCACGAGCAGTACTTC
CASSLRQGHEQYF
>TRBV12-3/TRBV12-4|TRBJ1-2|few|TRBD1
TGTGCCAGCAGTTTTTACAGGGGTGATGGCTACACCTTC
CASSFYRGDGYTF
>TRBV7-2|TRBJ2-7|few|TRBD2
TGTGCCAGCAGCGTCCGTGGGGGGGATAGCGGGGTTACCTCCTACGAGCAGTACTTC
CASSVRGGDSGVTSYEQYF
>TRBV4-2|TRBJ2-7|NA|NA
TGTGCCAGCAGCCAAGAGCCCGCTATGCGGGGCACCTACGAGCAGTACTTC
CASSQEPAMRGTYEQYF
>TRBV12-3/TRBV12-4|TRBJ2-1|NA|NA
TGTGCCAGCAGTTTATGGGGGACAAGGCCCTTGAATGAGCAGTTCTTC
CASSLWGTRPLNEQFF
>TRBV9|TRBJ2-3|few|NA
TGTGCCAGCAGCGCGTGGGTGGGGGAGCTGCGTAGCACAGATACGCAGTATTTT
CASSAWVGELRSTDTQYF
>TRBV3-1|TRBJ2-5|many|NA
TGTGCCACCGGACCCCCCGTGCAAGAGACCCAGTACTTC
CATGPPVQETQYF
>TRBV7-2|TRBJ1-4|NA|NA
TGTGCCAGCAGCTTAGACCCGGCAACTAATGAAAAACTGTTTTTT
CASSLDPATNEKLFF
>TRBV2|TRBJ2-5|NA|TRBD1
TGTGCCAGCACTTTCCAGGACAGGGAAGAGACCCAGTACTTC
CASTFQDREETQYF
>TRBV5-1|TRBJ1-1|NA|NA
TGCGCCAGCAGCTTGGAAGTACGGCCCGACCGTGAGGCTTTCTTT
CASSLEVRPDREAFF
>TRBV7-3|TRBJ2-1|NA|TRBD2
TGTGCCAGCAGCCATAGCGGGGGTCTCTACAATGAGCAGTTCTTC
CASSHSGGLYNEQFF
>TRBV20-1|TRBJ2-3|NA|TRBD1
TGCAGTGCTAGAGGACAGGGGGCGCGGGTAGGCACAGATACGCAGTATTTT
CSARGQGARVGTDTQYF
>TRBV7-9|TRBJ2-7|NA|TRBD2
TGTGCCAGCACGGGGGTAGCGGGTGTGCACGAGCAGTACTTC
CASTGVAGVHEQYF
>TRBV12-3/TRBV12-4|TRBJ2-3|NA|NA
TGTGCCAGCGAGCAGGGGAGCGCAGATACGCAGTATTTT
CASEQGSADTQYF
>TRBV5-1|TRBJ1-2|few|NA
TGCGCCAGCAGCCCGGACATAGGGGCCCCCTATGGCTACACCTTC
CASSPDIGAPYGYTF
>TRBV5-1|TRBJ2-5|once|TRBD2
TGCGCCAGCAGCTTGGGTCTCGGGACTAGAGGAGAGACCCAGTACTTC
CASSLGLGTRGETQYF
>TRBV7-7|TRBJ1-5|many|NA
TGTGCTAGCAGCTTAGACCTAAATCAGCCCCAGCATTTT
CASSLDLNQPQHF